This T cell receptor beta chain came from a study of T-cell memory formation after mild COVID-19 (dated by TCRdb to the early 2020s). Describing the broader study: Most TCR sequence clusters were specific to one of the two donors. Two young, previously healthy adult volunteers, one female and one male, were included in the cohort. Longitudinal TCRalpha and TCRbeta repertoire sequencing tracked T-cell clones expanding and contracting after mild COVID-19 in two donors.

The CDR3 starts with the cysteine, ends with the phenylalanine, and has 13 residues. The read is trimmed to its CDR3 DNA, 39 bases read in frame from base 1. V is reduced by 4 bases and J by 4 bases, leaving a spacing of 8 bases between them. CDR1 and CDR2 are drawn from the germline V gene: KGHDR, SFDVKD. The study at large found these results: The study covered only a couple of mild cases, and larger cohorts including severe cases with pre-infection samples were considered necessary. Contracting CD4+ clones were found mainly in CM and EM memory subsets, while CD8+ clones were enriched in EMRA. The detection of some responding clones in pre-infection memory suggests that pre-existing cross-reactive memory T cells joined the SARS-CoV-2 response. The second-wave clones that peaked on day 37 were not confirmed to be SARS-CoV-2 specific. From day 15 to 85, contracting clones showed balanced CD4/CD8 phenotypes, whereas a second wave of clones that expanded from day 15 to 37 leaned towards CD4+.

This clonotype has just a few counts. Its antigen has not been determined. No much larger clone is present one base from it, and per-base qualities are unavailable. Sequencing took place on an Illumina NovaSeq 6000. cDNA libraries for TCRalpha and TCRbeta were prepared by 5'RACE using constant-segment primers, with sample barcodes and unique molecular identifiers added. Trizol reagent was used to extract RNA from every sample. Libraries were amplified in two PCR steps, with a second sample barcode and Illumina TruSeq adapters added in the second step. Sequencing of libraries was performed on an Illumina NovaSeq with 2 x 150 bp paired-end reads. The original pipeline was this. Demultiplexing of reads and collapsing into UMI-guided consensus sequences were performed with migec v1.2.7. Using mixcr v2.1.11, the UMI consensuses were aligned to TRA and TRB V and J templates and assembled into clonotypes. A clonotype was counted as expanded or contracted only when both edgeR and NoisET called the clonotype significant, with the noise models trained on biological replicates. edgeR calls used a false discovery rate-adjusted p below 0.01 and a log2 fold-change threshold of 1. As an exploratory analysis of dynamics, max-normalized trajectories of the 1000 most abundant clonotypes were examined with PCA combined with hierarchical clustering. The CD4 or CD8 phenotype of responding clones was assigned using the separately sequenced CD4+ and CD8+ repertoires. TCRdb itself trimmed the public reads at Q25 with fastp, ran MiXCR and retained productive beta chains. Every distinct CDR3 protein forms one entry, paired with its most common genes and DNA. TCRdb, not the original authors, processed these V and J calls. The sample contains 450,000 to 650,000 distinct CDR3 sequences, roughly 18% of them found a single time. Clones ranked in the top ten supply around 13% of the sample.

PBMCs were isolated by Ficoll-Paque density gradient centrifugation. This sequence originates from an adult woman who had mild COVID-19 (a few samples of this study predate the infection). The sample titles of this study are shuffled in the database, so cell type and time point are left out; the donor was told from shared clones. Sequenced sample: PBMCs or a T cell subset sorted from them (not recorded which). The chain uses TRBV24-1 and TRBJ2-3; no confident D gene assignment can be made. This receptor has the CDR3 CATSEVLPDTQYF. Here is the DNA: TGTGCCACCAGTGAAGTCCTCCCAGATACGCAGTATTTT.